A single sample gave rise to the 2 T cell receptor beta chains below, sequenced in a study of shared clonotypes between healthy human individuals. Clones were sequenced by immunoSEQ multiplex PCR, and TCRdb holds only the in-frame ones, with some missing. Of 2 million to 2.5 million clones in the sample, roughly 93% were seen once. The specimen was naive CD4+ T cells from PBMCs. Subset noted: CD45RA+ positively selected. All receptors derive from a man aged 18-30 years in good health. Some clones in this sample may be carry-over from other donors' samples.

This CDR3 is CASSPRDRGPDGYTF. CDR3 coding DNA: TGTGCCAGCAGCCCTCGGGACAGGGGCCCCGATGGCTACACCTTC. J is TRBJ1-2 and V is TRBV9, with TRBD1 matching over 10 bases. J was trimmed by 6 bases and V by 4 bases; bases with no gene match: 9. The V gene's germline CDR1 is SGDLS and CDR2 YYNGEE. The CDR3 is made up of 15 amino acids.

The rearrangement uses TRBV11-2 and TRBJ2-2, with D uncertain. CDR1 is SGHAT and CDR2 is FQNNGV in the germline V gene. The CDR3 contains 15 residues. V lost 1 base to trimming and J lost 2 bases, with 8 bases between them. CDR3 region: CASSLVRRNTGELFF. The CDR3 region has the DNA TGTGCCAGCAGCTTAGTTCGCAGAAACACCGGGGAGCTGTTTTTT.